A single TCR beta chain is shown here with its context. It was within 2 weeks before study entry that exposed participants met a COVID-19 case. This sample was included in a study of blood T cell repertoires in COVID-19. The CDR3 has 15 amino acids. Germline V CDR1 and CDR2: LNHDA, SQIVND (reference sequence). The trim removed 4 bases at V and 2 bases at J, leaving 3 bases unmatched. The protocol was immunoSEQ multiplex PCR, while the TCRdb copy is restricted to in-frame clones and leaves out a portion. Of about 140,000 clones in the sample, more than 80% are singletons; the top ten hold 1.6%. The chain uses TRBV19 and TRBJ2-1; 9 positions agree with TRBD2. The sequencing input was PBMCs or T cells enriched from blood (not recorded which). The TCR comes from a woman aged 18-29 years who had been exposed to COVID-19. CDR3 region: CASSTRLAAYNEQFF. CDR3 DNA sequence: TGTGCCAGTAGTACCAGACTAGCGGCCTACAATGAGCAGTTCTTC.